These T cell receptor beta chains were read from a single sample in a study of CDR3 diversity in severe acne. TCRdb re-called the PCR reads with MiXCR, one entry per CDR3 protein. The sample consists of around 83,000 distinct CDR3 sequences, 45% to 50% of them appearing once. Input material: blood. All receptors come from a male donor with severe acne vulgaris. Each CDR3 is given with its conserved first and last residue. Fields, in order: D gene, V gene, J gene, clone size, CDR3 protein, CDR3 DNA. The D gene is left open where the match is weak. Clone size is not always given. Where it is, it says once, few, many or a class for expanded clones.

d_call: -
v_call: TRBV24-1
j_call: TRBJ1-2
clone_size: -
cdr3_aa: CATSERTKEGYTF
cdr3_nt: TGTGCCACCAGTGAACGCACAAAGGAGGGCTACACCTTC

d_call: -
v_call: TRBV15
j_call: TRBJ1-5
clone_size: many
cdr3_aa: CATQRGSNQPQHF
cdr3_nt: TGTGCCACGCAACGGGGCAGCAATCAGCCCCAGCATTTT

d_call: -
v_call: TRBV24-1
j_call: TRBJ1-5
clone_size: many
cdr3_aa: CATSDGQINQPQHF
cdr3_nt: TGTGCCACCAGTGACGGGCAGATCAATCAGCCCCAGCATTTT

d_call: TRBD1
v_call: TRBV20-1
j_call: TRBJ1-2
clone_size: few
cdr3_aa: CSASSPGTGGGGYTF
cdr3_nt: TGCAGTGCTTCAAGTCCCGGGACAGGGGGCGGTGGCTACACCTTC

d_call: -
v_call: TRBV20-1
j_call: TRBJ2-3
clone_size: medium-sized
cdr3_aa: CSAREVGSTDTQYF
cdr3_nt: TGCAGTGCTAGAGAGGTAGGAAGCACAGATACGCAGTATTTT

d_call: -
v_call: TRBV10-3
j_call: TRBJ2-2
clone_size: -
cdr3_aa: CAISEQDGSDTGELFF
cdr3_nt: TGTGCCATCAGTGAACAGGACGGGAGTGACACCGGGGAGCTGTTTTTT

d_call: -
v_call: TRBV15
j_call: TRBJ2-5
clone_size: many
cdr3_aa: CATSRPAGVNPVGETQYF
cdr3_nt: TGTGCCACCAGCAGACCAGCGGGCGTAAACCCCGTGGGGGAGACCCAGTACTTC

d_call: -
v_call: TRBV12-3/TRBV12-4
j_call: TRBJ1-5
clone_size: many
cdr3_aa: CASSRQTRQPQHF
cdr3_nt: TGTGCCAGCAGTAGACAGACGCGTCAGCCCCAGCATTTT

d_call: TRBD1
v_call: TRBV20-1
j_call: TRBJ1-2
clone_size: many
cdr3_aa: CSARNLQGAVYGYTF
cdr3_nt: TGCAGTGCCAGAAATCTCCAGGGGGCGGTCTATGGCTACACCTTC

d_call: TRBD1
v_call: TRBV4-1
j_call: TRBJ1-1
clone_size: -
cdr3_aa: CASSQGSGGGTEAFF
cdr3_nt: TGCGCCAGCAGCCAAGGTTCAGGGGGCGGCACTGAAGCTTTCTTT

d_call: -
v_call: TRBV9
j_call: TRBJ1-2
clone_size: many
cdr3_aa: CASSGSQGVNGYTF
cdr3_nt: TGTGCCAGCAGCGGGTCACAGGGTGTAAATGGCTACACCTTC

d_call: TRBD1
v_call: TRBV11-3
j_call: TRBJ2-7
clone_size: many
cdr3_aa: CASSLGTAGEQYF
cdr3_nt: TGTGCCAGCAGTCTCGGGACAGCTGGCGAGCAGTACTTC

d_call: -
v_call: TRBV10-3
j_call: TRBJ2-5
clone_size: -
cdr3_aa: CASSYGVGSQETQYF
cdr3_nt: TGTGCCAGCAGTTACGGGGTTGGATCCCAAGAGACCCAGTACTTC

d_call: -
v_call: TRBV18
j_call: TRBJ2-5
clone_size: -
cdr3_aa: CASSPFNDPRETQYF
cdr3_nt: TGTGCCAGCTCACCATTTAACGATCCAAGGGAGACCCAGTACTTC

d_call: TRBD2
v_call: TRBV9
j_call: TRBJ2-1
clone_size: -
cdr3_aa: CASSVEGTSNDEQFF
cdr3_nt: TGTGCCAGCAGCGTAGAGGGGACTAGCAACGATGAGCAGTTCTTC

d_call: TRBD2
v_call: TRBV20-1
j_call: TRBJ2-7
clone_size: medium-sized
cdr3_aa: CSAQARTWGGRRNEQYF
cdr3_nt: TGCAGTGCCCAAGCCCGCACTTGGGGCGGGAGGAGAAACGAGCAGTACTTC

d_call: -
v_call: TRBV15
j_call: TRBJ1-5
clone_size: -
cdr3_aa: CATSRDPFQMNSNQPQHF
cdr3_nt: TGTGCCACCAGCAGAGATCCGTTTCAGATGAATAGCAATCAGCCCCAGCATTTT

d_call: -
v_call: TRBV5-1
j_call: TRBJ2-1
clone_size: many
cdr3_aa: CASSLQSGRGNEQFF
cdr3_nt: TGCGCCAGCAGCTTGCAATCCGGGAGAGGGAATGAGCAGTTCTTC

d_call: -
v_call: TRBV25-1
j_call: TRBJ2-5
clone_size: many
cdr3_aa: CASSEWGVETQYF
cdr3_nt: TGTGCCAGCAGCGAATGGGGTGTCGAGACCCAGTACTTC

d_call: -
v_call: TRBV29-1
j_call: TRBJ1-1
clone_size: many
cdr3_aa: CSVQRDGNTEAFF
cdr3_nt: TGCAGCGTCCAAAGGGACGGAAACACTGAAGCTTTCTTT

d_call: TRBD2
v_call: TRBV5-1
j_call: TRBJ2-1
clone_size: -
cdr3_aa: CASSPRLAGGNEQFF
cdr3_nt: TGCGCCAGCAGCCCGAGACTAGCGGGAGGCAATGAGCAGTTCTTC

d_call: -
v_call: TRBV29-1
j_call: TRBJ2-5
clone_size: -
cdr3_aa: CSAYLLAVRETQYF
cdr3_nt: TGCAGCGCCTACCTCTTGGCTGTCAGGGAGACCCAGTACTTC

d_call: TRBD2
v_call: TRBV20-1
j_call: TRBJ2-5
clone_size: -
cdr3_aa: CSARDPGTSGRKETQYF
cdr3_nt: TGCAGTGCTAGAGATCCCGGGACTAGCGGGCGGAAAGAGACCCAGTACTTC

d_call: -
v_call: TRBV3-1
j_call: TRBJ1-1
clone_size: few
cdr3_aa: CASSQMWDTEAFF
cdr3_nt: TGTGCCAGCAGCCAAATGTGGGACACTGAAGCTTTCTTT

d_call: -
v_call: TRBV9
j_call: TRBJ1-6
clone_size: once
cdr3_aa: CASSPGGADSPLHF
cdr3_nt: TGTGCCAGCAGCCCAGGCGGGGCGGATTCACCCCTCCACTTT

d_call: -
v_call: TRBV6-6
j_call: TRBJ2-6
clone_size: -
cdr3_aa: CASSYGPPSGANVLTF
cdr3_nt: TGTGCCAGCAGTTACGGGCCTCCCTCTGGGGCCAACGTCCTGACTTTC

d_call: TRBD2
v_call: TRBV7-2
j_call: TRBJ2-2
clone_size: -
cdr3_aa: CASSPGLAKGGELFF
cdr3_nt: TGTGCCAGCAGCCCGGGACTAGCTAAGGGCGGGGAGCTGTTTTTT

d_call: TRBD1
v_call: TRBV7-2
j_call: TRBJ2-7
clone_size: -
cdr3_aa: CASSSAGQGDPPYEQYF
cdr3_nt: TGTGCCAGCAGCTCCGCCGGACAGGGGGACCCCCCGTACGAGCAGTACTTC

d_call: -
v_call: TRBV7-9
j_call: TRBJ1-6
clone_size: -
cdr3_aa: CASSFPRRDSPLHF
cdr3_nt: TGTGCCAGCAGCTTCCCCAGGCGGGATTCACCCCTCCACTTT

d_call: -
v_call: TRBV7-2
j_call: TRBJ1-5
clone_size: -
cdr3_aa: CASSPVGSYQPQHF
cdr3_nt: TGTGCCAGCAGTCCCGTGGGTTCCTATCAGCCCCAGCATTTT

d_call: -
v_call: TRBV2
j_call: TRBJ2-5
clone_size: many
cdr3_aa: CASSELETQYF
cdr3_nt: TGCGCCAGCAGCGAACTGGAGACCCAGTACTTC